The TCR beta chain under discussion was sequenced for a study of blood T cells in healthy people across ages. Findings and caveats of the study: The fall in TCR beta diversity per million T cells was roughly linear with age.

A J-beta primer mix and a sample-barcoded 5' primer were used in a second PCR of roughly 6 to 11 cycles. MiXCR, run by TCRdb on the 5' RACE reads, gives a single entry per CDR3 protein. Here the sample spans about 1.6 million distinct CDR3 sequences, about 35% being singletons. This clonotype was seen more than once but under ten times. Its antigen remains unidentified. In germline, CDR1 is LNHNV, CDR2 YYDKDF (reference sequence). The CDR3 has 13 residues. V dropped 6 bases and J dropped 8; count of bases not matched to a gene: 6. The sample consisted of blood. This receptor was taken from a woman under 40 in good health. The J gene is TRBJ2-1, the V gene TRBV15; 8 positions agree with TRBD2. The CDR3 DNA reads TGTGCCACCAGGGCGGGGGGCCCGGATGAGCAGTTCTTC. It translates to CATRAGGPDEQFF.